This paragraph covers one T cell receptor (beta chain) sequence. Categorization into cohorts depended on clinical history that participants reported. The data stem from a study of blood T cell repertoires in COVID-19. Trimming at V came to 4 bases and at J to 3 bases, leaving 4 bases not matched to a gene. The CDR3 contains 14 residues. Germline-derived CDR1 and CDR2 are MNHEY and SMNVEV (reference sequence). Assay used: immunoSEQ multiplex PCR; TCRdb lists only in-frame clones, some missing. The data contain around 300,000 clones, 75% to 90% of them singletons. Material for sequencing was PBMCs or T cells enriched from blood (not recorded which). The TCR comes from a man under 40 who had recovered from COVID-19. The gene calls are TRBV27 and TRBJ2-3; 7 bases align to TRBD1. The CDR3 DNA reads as TGTGCCAGCAGTTCGGGCAGGGGGACAGATACGCAGTATTTT. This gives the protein CASSSGRGTDTQYF.